The subject of this entry is one TCR beta chain. Its antigen is undetermined. The sample belongs to a study of T-cell memory formation after mild COVID-19. 5'RACE with constant-segment primers yielded barcoded, UMI-tagged TCR alpha and TCR beta cDNA libraries. MiXCR, run by TCRdb on the 5' RACE reads, gives a single entry per CDR3 protein. The data hold just over 350,000 distinct CDR3 sequences, with roughly an eighth observed a single time. Study observations and caveats: Second-wave clones with a day 37 peak had unconfirmed SARS-CoV-2 specificity. Pre-infection memory harbored some responding clones, suggesting cross-reactive memory joined. Balance between CD4 and CD8 was seen in clones contracting day 15 to 85, and a CD4+ lean was seen in later expanders.

This clonotype was obtained from a man aged 18 to 30 who had mild COVID-19 (a few samples of this study predate the infection). Cell type and time point are not known. Sample: PBMCs or a T cell subset sorted from them (not recorded which).

In nucleotides, the CDR3 is TGTGCCAGCAGCTTGGTGGGCCCGGGAGTGCCCTACAATGAGCAGTTCTTC. Translated, it gives CASSLVGPGVPYNEQFF. The V and J genes are TRBV5-6 and TRBJ2-1; D may be TRBD2 (6 bases). Germline V lookup: CDR1 SGHDT, CDR2 YYEEEE. This CDR3 comprises 17 residues. V was pared by 0 bases and J by 2 bases, with 15 bases between. Full variable domain (rest looked up from reference TRBV5-6 and TRBJ2-1): DAGVTQSPTHLIKTRGQQVTLRCSPKSGHDTVSWYQQALGQGPQFIFQYYEEEERQRGNFPDRFSGHQFPNYSSELNVNALLLGDSALYLCASSLVGPGVPYNEQFFGPGTRLTVL.